This TCR beta chain was identified in a study of blood T cell repertoires in COVID-19. The overall study: The United States, Italy and Spain supplied acute and convalescent COVID-19 samples. From T cells, B-cell-depleted T cells, or PBMCs came the material, which was cDNA or gDNA.

Germline CDR1 is SNHLY and CDR2 is FYNNEI. The CDR3 extends over 14 amino acids. V was clipped by 6 bases and J by 5 bases; unmatched bases: 6. Authors' processing steps: Estimation of nucleated cell counts was performed using reference gene primer amplification. The repertoire was sequenced with immunoSEQ multiplex PCR; TCRdb's copy has only in-frame clones and lacks some. V and J calls plus clone size are reproduced from that table; the DNA served to infer D and trimming. The sample has tens of thousands of clones, 81% seen once. This sequence originates from a man at least 80 years old with active or convalescent COVID-19. The chain recombines TRBV2 with TRBJ2-2, with 7 bases lining up with TRBD2. Sample: peripheral blood. In nucleotides, the CDR3 is TGTGCCAGCAGAGAAAGCGGGGCAACCGGGGAGCTGTTTTTT. This translates into CASRESGATGELFF.